This TCR beta chain was sequenced during a study of blood T cell repertoires in COVID-19 (dated by TCRdb to 2019 to 2021). Broadly, across the study: Samples covering the acute and convalescent phases of COVID-19 were provided by collaborators in the United States, Italy and Spain. A freely available public database, intended as a resource for researchers studying the immune response to SARS-CoV-2, is where the repertoires were released. Subjects who had been exposed to COVID-19, were actively infected with it, or had recovered from it provided the deeply sampled blood TCRbeta repertoires that made up the dataset. The material from the prospective study consisted of cDNA or gDNA derived from T cells, B-cell-depleted T cells, or PBMCs. The samples were drawn from the first 160 participants of the ongoing ImmuneRACE study and from under 1,500 subjects provided by 6 global collaborators. HLA class I and class II types, where available, came from metadata supplied by the sample provider rather than from assay-based typing. The sample metadata nearly always contained a de-identified subject ID, COVID-19 status, age in years and sex.

TCRbeta CDR3 regions were amplified from genomic DNA by means of the immunoSEQ Assay, a bias-controlled multiplex PCR. The authors' analysis ran thus. The number of nucleated cells in each sample was estimated by amplification of reference gene primers within the assay. To quantify the absolute abundance of each unique TCRbeta CDR3 rearrangement, sequence reads were collapsed and filtered. For each sample, productive Simpson clonality was calculated as the square root of Simpson's diversity index across productive rearrangements. Sourced from immuneACCESS, this table was stored by TCRdb with only in-frame sequences that have V and J called. A share of the clones is absent; for the studies checked, an unresolved V gene accounts for under half, and the remainder has no known explanation. V, J and clone size were drawn from that table, and D and trimming were deduced from the DNA. The sample has approximately 150,000 clones on record, roughly four fifths of them singletons. The biggest ten clones account for under 3.5% of the sample.

Trimming takes 0 bases off V and 0 bases off J; junction bases not matched to a gene: 5. In the germline V gene, CDR1 corresponds to SGHTA and CDR2 to FQGNSA. The CDR3 runs 17 residues from the cysteine to the phenylalanine. The sequence is cut down to CDR3 DNA, 51 bases in frame from base 1. In the case of this clone: Its antigen is not yet known. The record has no base qualities; no much larger clone is one base away.

The investigation overall reported the following: Clinical and demographic metadata were provided uncurated, with the amount varying by source and participant.

One collaborating source in Seattle enrolled patients while the patients were actively infected and followed the patients over time throughout the course of disease. Each collaborating institution followed its own protocols to collect whole blood in K2EDTA tubes. Collaborator samples were shipped for TCRbeta analysis as frozen whole blood, isolated PBMCs, or DNA extracted from either sample type. The TCR sequence derives from a woman aged 80 or over with COVID-19, enrolled during active disease. The source material was peripheral blood. The sequence is built from TRBV7-2 and TRBJ2-5; TRBD2 agrees with 9 junctional bases. Here the CDR3 is given as CASSLALAGGYQETQYF. The DNA reads TGTGCCAGCAGCTTAGCTCTGGCGGGGGGGTACCAAGAGACCCAGTACTTC.